Presented here are 9 T cell receptor beta chains from one specimen sequenced in a study of blood T cell repertoires in COVID-19. Produced via immunoSEQ multiplex PCR; TCRdb's table is partial and in-frame only. The table includes 100,000 to 150,000 clones, approximately 84% detected once. Material: peripheral blood. These receptors came from a man aged 60 to 75 with acute or convalescent COVID-19.

The chain employs TRBV7-9 and TRBJ2-2; D perhaps matches TRBD1 (6 bases). CDR3 length equals 14 residues. The V end was cut by 6 bases, the J end by 3 bases, with 11 bases between. CDR1 and CDR2 from the germline V gene are SEHNR and FQNEAQ (reference sequence). The DNA of the CDR3 is TGTGCCAGCAGTCTGGGACACGACACCGGGGAGCTGTTTTTT. Translation: CASSLGHDTGELFF.

V usage is TRBV3-1 (or the pseudogene TRBV3-2) and J usage is TRBJ1-1, with 10 bases matching TRBD1. Germline V gives CDR1 LGHDT, CDR2 YNNKEL (reference sequence). J was trimmed by 11 bases and V by 0 bases; bases with no gene match: 12. CDR3 size: 16 residues. The CDR3 loop reads CASSQDLGTGDRRAFF. CDR3 in DNA: TGTGCCAGCAGCCAAGATCTTGGGACAGGGGACCGTCGGGCTTTCTTT.

The chain has TRBV6-5 and TRBJ1-2, with D possibly matching TRBD1 (5 bases). From germline, CDR1 is MNHEY and CDR2 SVGAGI. This CDR3 comprises 14 residues. Between the trimmed V and J ends, which lost 5 bases and 2 bases, there was a span of 12 bases. The CDR3 DNA sequence: TGTGCCAGCAGTCGGGACTCCAAGAACTATGGCTACACCTTC. Its translation is CASSRDSKNYGYTF.

CDR3: CASSPPSRPGNTGELFF. CDR3 DNA sequence: TGTGCCAGCTCACCACCGTCTCGACCAGGGAACACCGGGGAGCTGTTTTTT. The rearrangement uses TRBV18 and TRBJ2-2; no reliable D call. Germline V CDR1 and CDR2: KGHSH, LQKENI. V was cut by 0 bases and J by 1 base, with 12 bases left in between. The CDR3 runs to 17 residues. The full variable domain, completed using reference TRBV18 and TRBJ2-2, is NAGVMQNPRHLVRRRGQEARLRCSPMKGHSHVYWYRQLPEEGLKFMVYLQKENIIDESGMPKERFSAEFPKEGPSILRIQQVVRGDSAAYFCASSPPSRPGNTGELFFGEGSRLTVL.

This clone was found a few times. CDR3 in DNA: TGTGCCAGCAGGGCTCCCGACTACGAGCAGTACTTC. This sequence encodes CASRAPDYEQYF. This rearrangement joins TRBV6-1 to TRBJ2-7; D is uncertain. CDR1 is MNHNS and CDR2 is SASEGT in the germline V gene. There are 12 residues in the CDR3. Trimming stripped 6 bases from V and 3 bases from J, with 9 bases between.

V is TRBV21-1 and J is TRBJ2-7; TRBD1 is the table's D call and was not checked against the DNA. TRBV21-1 is listed as a pseudogene. The CDR3 length is 17 residues. The CDR3 region is CASSKAVAGTGEYEQYF. CDR3 DNA: TGTGCCAGCAGCAAAGCGGTCGCCGGGACAGGAGAATACGAGCAGTACTTC.

The chain combines TRBV29-1 with TRBJ2-1; TRBD2 matches 7 bases. The CDR3 is made up of 15 amino acids. V shed 7 bases and J 0 bases; nucleotides not matched to a gene: 9. Germline loops: CDR1 SQVTM, CDR2 ANQGSEA. DNA for the CDR3: TGCAGCGCCGTACTAGCGTCGAGCTCCTACAATGAGCAGTTCTTC. This gives the protein CSAVLASSSYNEQFF.

The table lists this clone with a count of one. The genes are TRBV7-3 and TRBJ1-5, with TRBD1 matching 7 bases. There are 15 residues in the CDR3. Trimming at V came to 10 bases and at J to 4 bases, leaving 13 bases not matched to a gene. Germline V gene data show CDR1 as SGHTA and CDR2 as FQGTGA. The CDR3 DNA sequence: TGTGCCACCCCCTCCGGGGGACAGCGGAATCAGCCCCAGCATTTT. This sequence encodes CATPSGGQRNQPQHF.

The gene calls are TRBV5-4 and TRBJ2-7, with 7 bases aligning to TRBD1. Germline values: CDR1 SGHNT, CDR2 YYREEE (reference sequence). The CDR3 has 13 residues. Losses at the gene ends were 4 bases for V and 3 bases for J; bases not matched to a gene: 4. CDR3 loop: CASSPGQNYEQYF. For the CDR3, the DNA is TGTGCCAGCAGCCCGGGACAGAACTACGAGCAGTACTTC.